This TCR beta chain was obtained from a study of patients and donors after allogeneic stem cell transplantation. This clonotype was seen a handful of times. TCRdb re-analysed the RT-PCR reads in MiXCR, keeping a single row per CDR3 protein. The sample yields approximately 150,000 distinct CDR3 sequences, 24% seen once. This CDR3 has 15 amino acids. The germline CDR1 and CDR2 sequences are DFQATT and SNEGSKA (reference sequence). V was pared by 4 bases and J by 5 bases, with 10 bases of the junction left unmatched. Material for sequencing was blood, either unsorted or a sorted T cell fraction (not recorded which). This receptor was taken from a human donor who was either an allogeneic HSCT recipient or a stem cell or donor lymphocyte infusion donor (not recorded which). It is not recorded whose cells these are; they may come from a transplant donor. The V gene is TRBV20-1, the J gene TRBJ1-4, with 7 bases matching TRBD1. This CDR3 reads CSAMDPGQLNEKLFF. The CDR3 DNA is TGCAGTGCTATGGATCCGGGACAGCTCAATGAAAAACTGTTTTTT.